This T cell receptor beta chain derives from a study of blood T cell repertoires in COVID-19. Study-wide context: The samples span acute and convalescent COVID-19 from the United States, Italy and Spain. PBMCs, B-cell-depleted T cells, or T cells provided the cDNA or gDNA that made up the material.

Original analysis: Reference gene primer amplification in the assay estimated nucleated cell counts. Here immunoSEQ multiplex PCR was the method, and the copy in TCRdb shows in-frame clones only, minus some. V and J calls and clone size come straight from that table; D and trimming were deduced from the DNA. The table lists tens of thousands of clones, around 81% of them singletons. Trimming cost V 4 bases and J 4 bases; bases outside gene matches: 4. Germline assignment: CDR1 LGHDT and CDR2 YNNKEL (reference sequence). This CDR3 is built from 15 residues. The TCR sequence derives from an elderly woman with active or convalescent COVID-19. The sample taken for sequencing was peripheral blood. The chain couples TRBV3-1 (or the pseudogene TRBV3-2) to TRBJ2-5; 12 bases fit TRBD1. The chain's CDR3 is CASSLGTGGGETQYF. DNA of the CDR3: TGTGCCAGCAGCCTCGGGACAGGGGGCGGAGAGACCCAGTACTTC.